This T cell receptor beta chain was captured in a study of blood T cell repertoires in COVID-19. The wider study: The United States, Italy and Spain provided the acute and convalescent COVID-19 samples. From T cells, B-cell-depleted T cells, or PBMCs came the material, which was cDNA or gDNA.

This CDR3 region has 15 residues. The germline V gene has CDR1 SGHRS and CDR2 YFSETQ. V lost 3 bases to trimming and J lost 2 bases; unmatched junction nucleotides: 5. Per the study methods: Using reference gene primer amplification, nucleated cell counts were estimated. The data were produced by immunoSEQ multiplex PCR, yet TCRdb's version contains in-frame clones alone and is incomplete. D and trimming come from the DNA, and the V and J calls and clone size come from that table. The sample has 90,000 to 100,000 clones, about 80% seen once. The clonotype comes from a man aged 65-85 years with acute or convalescent COVID-19. Sequencing input: peripheral blood. The rearrangement links TRBV5-1 to TRBJ2-1; TRBD1 aligns across 7 bases. CDR3 protein: CASSSDRVAYNEQFF. The CDR3 nucleotides are TGCGCCAGCAGCTCCGACAGGGTGGCCTACAATGAGCAGTTCTTC.